This TCR beta chain was recorded in a study of long-term antiretroviral therapy in people with HIV. Findings and limits, study-wide: Blood collection from the mid-2000s to the late 2010s possibly occurred under older ART regimens.

United States facilities provided treatment to all participants with HIV. Concerning this clone itself: Its antigen is not identified.

CDR1 and CDR2 (germline): LGHNA, YNFKEQ. The germline V and J ends were trimmed by 0 bases and 4 bases, with 7 bases remaining between them. This CDR3 spans 14 amino acids. Runs used v3.0 of the immunoSEQ assay and were done at survey level. Here immunoSEQ multiplex PCR was the method, and the copy in TCRdb shows in-frame clones only, minus some. There are around 34,000 clones in the sample; roughly 80% occur only once, and about 5% lies in the top ten. This chain links TRBV4-2 with TRBJ1-3; D ambiguous. The sequencing here drew on unsorted PBMCs, taken 1.5 years after starting antiretroviral therapy. The sequence derives from a man younger than 35 with HIV. CDR3 protein: CASSQDRLGNTIYF. CDR3 in DNA: TGTGCCAGCAGCCAAGATCGTCTGGGAAACACCATATATTTT.